Listed here are 11 T cell receptor beta chains from one sample, sequenced in a study of CD8+ T cells in alopecia areata. Indicated treatment: oral pan-JAK inhibitor, 5-10 mg twice daily. Extraction of RNA preceded its reverse transcription into cDNA, which served as the sequencing template. The protocol was immunoSEQ multiplex PCR, while the TCRdb copy is restricted to in-frame clones and leaves out a portion. The table lists 87,000 or so clones, about three quarters of them singletons. The sequenced sample was CD8+ T cells sorted from blood, obtained around week 44, from a patient treated with tofacitinib. The origin of the receptors is a human donor with alopecia areata.

There are a few counts of this clone. As DNA, the CDR3 is TGTGCCAGCAGCTACGGAACAGGGAATGGCTACACCTTC. Protein product: CASSYGTGNGYTF. The J gene is TRBJ1-2, the V gene TRBV7-9, with TRBD1 as a possible D gene (6 bases). Germline values: CDR1 SEHNR, CDR2 FQNEAQ (reference sequence). V was clipped by 4 bases and J by 6 bases, with 12 bases between them. CDR3 length equals 13 residues.

CDR3 in DNA: TGTGCCAGCAGCTTATACGGGGCGCAAGAGACCCAGTACTTC. Its protein is CASSLYGAQETQYF. V is TRBV13 and J is TRBJ2-5, with D perhaps TRBD1 or TRBD2 (5 bases each). V lost 2 bases and J 2 bases, leaving 9 bases between the germline ends. Germline CDR1 reads PRHDT; CDR2 reads FYEKMQ (reference sequence). There are 14 residues in the CDR3.

The sample holds a few counts of this clone. The CDR3 region is CASSASFTQYF. CDR3 in DNA: TGTGCCAGCAGCGCTAGCTTCACGCAGTATTTT. The chain links TRBV25-1 to TRBJ2-3; perhaps TRBD2 as D (5 bases). CDR1 is MGHDK, CDR2 SYGVNS, per germline. This CDR3 is 11 amino acids long. Trimming stripped 6 bases from V and 9 bases from J, with 10 bases between.

The chain joins TRBV29-1 to TRBJ1-2; TRBD1 matches at 7 bases. The trim removed 6 bases at V and 7 bases at J, leaving 11 bases unmatched. CDR1 and CDR2 from the germline V gene are SQVTM and ANQGSEA. This CDR3 has 13 residues. As DNA, the CDR3 is TGCAGCGTACCAGGACAGGAGGGCGGTGGCTACACCTTC. This codes for CSVPGQEGGGYTF.

This chain uses TRBV29-1 with TRBJ2-3; D is uncertain. Trimming shortened V by 5 bases and J by 0 bases, and 9 bases separated the two germline ends. CDR1 is SQVTM, CDR2 ANQGSEA, per germline. This CDR3 spans 13 amino acids. The CDR3 here is CSVTDGSTDTQYF. As DNA, the CDR3 is TGCAGCGTTACCGATGGAAGCACAGATACGCAGTATTTT.

This clone was observed once. The rearrangement uses TRBV21-1 and TRBJ2-5. TRBV21-1 is classified as a pseudogene. The CDR3 loop spans 15 amino acids. The chain's CDR3 is CASSRPGRPRETQYF. The CDR3 DNA sequence: TGTGCCAGCAGCAGACCGGGACGGCCAAGAGAGACCCAGTACTTC.

The J gene is TRBJ2-7, the V gene TRBV4-3; D possibly corresponds to TRBD1 (6 bases). Looked up from germline, CDR1 is LGHNA and CDR2 is YSLEER. This CDR3 contains 15 residues. V was clipped by 1 base and J by 2 bases, with 12 bases between them. CDR3 loop: CASSQVTGPTYEQYF. CDR3 DNA: TGCGCCAGCAGCCAAGTGACAGGCCCCACCTACGAGCAGTACTTC.

The rearrangement links TRBV7-9 to TRBJ1-1; D is unresolved. Germline CDR1 is SEHNR and CDR2 is FQNEAQ (reference sequence). Trimming took off 5 bases at V and 1 base at J, with 2 bases between the two ends. CDR3 length: 11 amino acids. The CDR3 loop is CASSTNTEAFF. CDR3 nucleotide sequence: TGTGCCAGCAGCACGAACACTGAAGCTTTCTTT.

This sequence joins TRBV13 and TRBJ2-3, with D possibly matching TRBD2 (7 bases). The CDR3 covers 18 residues. CDR1 and CDR2 from the germline V gene are PRHDT and FYEKMQ (reference sequence). Trimming removed 4 bases from V and 1 base from J, with 21 bases in between. DNA for the CDR3: TGTGCCAGCAGCTCAATCGCGCATGGCGGGGGCCGCACAGATACGCAGTATTTT. This encodes CASSSIAHGGGRTDTQYF.

There are a few counts of this clone. CDR3 sequence: CASSLGGEAFF. The CDR3 nucleotides read TGTGCCAGCAGCTTAGGGGGTGAAGCTTTCTTT. The gene calls are TRBV7-9 and TRBJ1-1, with D unresolved. Germline-derived CDR1 and CDR2 are SEHNR and FQNEAQ (reference sequence). The ends were cut back, 1 base at V and 7 bases at J, with 4 bases in the middle. The CDR3 totals 11 residues.

The V gene is TRBV27, the J gene TRBJ1-2, with 10 bases identical to TRBD1. Germline V gene lookup returns CDR1 MNHEY and CDR2 SMNVEV (reference sequence). This CDR3 comprises 15 residues. V lost 9 bases to trimming and J lost 6 bases; unmatched junction nucleotides: 13. CDR3 residues: CASSGTGDNYHGYTF. The CDR3 nucleotides are TGTGCCAGTTCCGGGACAGGGGACAACTATCATGGCTACACCTTC.